Described below is a single T cell receptor beta chain sequence and its context. This clonotype was detected ten times or more. It lacks a known antigen. Base qualities are not at hand, and no much larger clone is one base apart. The sample originates from a study of regulatory T cells in long-lasting Graves disease (dated by TCRdb to the early 2020s). Turning to the overall study: Antithyroid drugs had been taken for less than 3 months by newly diagnosed Graves' disease patients. A total of 33 samples underwent TCR sequencing, from about 13 patients with persistent Graves' disease and roughly 20 patients with newly diagnosed Graves' disease. The study was registered as a clinical trial and conducted in China. This study used TCR sequencing and RNA sequencing of peripheral blood to compare persistent Graves' disease patients against newly diagnosed Graves' disease patients.

The investigation overall reported the following: Sequencing and analysis were limited to the TCR beta chain. A larger number of public clonotypes was shared among persistent patients (fewer than 3,000) than among newly diagnosed patients (more than 850). Persistent Graves' disease patients showed lower TCR Shannon entropy and fewer highly expanded clones than newly diagnosed patients, suggesting clonal expansion. The authors acknowledged the small sample size as a limitation that may reduce accuracy. Persistent disease showed preferential use of TRBV28, TRBJ1-2 and TRBJ2-5, whereas newly diagnosed disease favored TRBV20-1 and TRBJ2-1. Only peripheral blood was studied, because thyroid tissue, the primary lesion, was inaccessible.

Libraries were built with multiplex PCR. The sequencing machine was an Illumina HiSeq 4000. iRepertoire HTBI primers and Arm-PCR amplification of CDR3 regions were used to construct TCR beta libraries. Before sequencing, the PCR products went through gel purification. The paper's processing steps were these. A total of 62 TRBV and some 15 TRBJ segments were identified across samples and were used for gene usage analysis of CDR3 amino acid clonotypes. Filtered high-quality paired reads were merged into contigs using COPE and FqMerger. BLAST was used to align contigs to IMGT TRBV, TRBD and TRBJ reference genes, and CDR3 was defined according to IMGT. Any clonotype with a frequency above 0.1% was classified as a highly expanded clone. Shannon entropy served as the measure of repertoire diversity, while the Gini coefficient captured V-J evenness. Public clonotypes were defined as clonotypes shared by more than one individual. TCRdb ran its own pipeline on the public reads, namely fastp trimming at Q25 and MiXCR clone calling, and kept in-frame beta chains. Here each entry gathers all rows of one CDR3 protein and keeps the most common genes and DNA. TCRdb's processing, not the authors', yielded these V and J calls. A total of about 320,000 distinct CDR3 sequences appear in this sample, 15% to 20% of them only once. The ten top clones hold about 36% of the sample.

The time point label of this sample denotes: newly diagnosed GD, antithyroid drugs for less than 3 months. RNA was extracted from PBMCs in TRIzol for both TCR sequencing and RNA sequencing. The diagnosis of Graves' disease was made according to American Thyroid Association guidelines. Recruitment of patients was carried out at an endocrinology department in Xi'an, China. From each patient, approximately 10 milliliters of peripheral blood was collected into an EDTA anticoagulant tube. Ficoll Paque Plus density gradient separation was used to isolate PBMCs, and no further T cell sorting was performed. An Agilent 2100 Bioanalyzer and agarose gel were used to check RNA quality, while a NanoDrop 2000 measured RNA concentration. The CDR3 holds 12 amino acids from the cysteine to the phenylalanine. Only the CDR3 portion is preserved as DNA: 36 bases, with reading frame beginning at the first base. V is clipped by 4 bases and J by 7 bases, and the sequence between their germline boundaries is 10 bases long. Via the germline V gene, CDR1 is MNHEY and CDR2 SVGAGI.

Recombination joined TRBV6-5 with TRBJ1-1; the D gene is not confidently resolved. The sample consisted of peripheral blood mononuclear cells (PBMCs), taken at new diagnosis, from a patient treated with antithyroid drugs. The TCR sequence derives from a female donor with Graves disease. The DNA reads TGTGCCAGCAGTTCTACTCCCGGTGAAGCTTTCTTT. This encodes CASSSTPGEAFF.